This TCR beta chain appears in the sequencing data of a study of shared clonotypes between healthy human individuals. Germline CDR1 and CDR2: SGHTA and FQGNSA. This CDR3 comprises 17 residues. After removal of 5 bases from V and 3 bases from J, the junction contained 11 bases not matched to a gene. Among the donors, all were Caucasian adults who lived in Nashville, Tennessee. Splitting of each subset's genomic DNA was done evenly across several immunoSEQ plates. Some clones are missing from TCRdb's copy, which holds only in-frame ones; the method was immunoSEQ multiplex PCR. The table includes around 980,000 clones, approximately 80% detected once.

This TCR derives from a man aged 18 to 30 in good health. Some clones in this sample may be carry-over from other donors' samples. Sample: memory CD4+ T cells from PBMCs. Subset defined: CD45RA-negative fraction. V usage is TRBV7-2 and J usage is TRBJ2-3; 10 nucleotides agree with TRBD2. The DNA for the CDR3 is TGTGCCAGCAGCCCCCGGGGTAGCGGGAGGAAGACAGATACGCAGTATTTT. It encodes CASSPRGSGRKTDTQYF.